The present T cell receptor beta chain was sequenced within a study of response to subunit inactivated influenza vaccine. Study-wide findings and caveats: Authors proposed each seasonal influenza vaccination draws in few new T cells.

Trimming at V came to 2 bases and at J to 1 base, leaving 4 bases not matched to a gene. This CDR3 contains 15 residues. The germline CDR1 and CDR2 sequences are LNHNV and YYDKDF (reference sequence). TCRdb reanalysed the RT-PCR reads using MiXCR and keeps one entry per CDR3 protein. The repertoire holds around 760,000 distinct CDR3 sequences, with about 15% as singletons. In this sample, this clonotype turned up many times. Its antigen remains unidentified. The TCR was taken from a man between 45 and 60 years old who received an inactivated influenza vaccine. The material was PBMCs from blood, obtained around 14 days before vaccination. This chain connects TRBV15 to TRBJ2-5; 7 positions agree with TRBD1. The CDR3 protein is CATSRSDRAQETQYF. The CDR3 region has the DNA TGTGCCACCAGCAGAAGCGACAGGGCCCAAGAGACCCAGTACTTC.